Detailed here is one TCR beta chain. Healthy donors acted as controls, with matching for age and sex. TEMRA cells were enriched by FACS, while CD8+ and CD4+ T cells were obtained through a negative isolation that was performed magnetically. This sample is part of a study of CD8 T cells in Susac syndrome. The CDR3 has 12 residues. Trimming removed 5 bases at V and 7 bases at J, with 11 bases between. Germline CDR1 and CDR2: SEHNR and FQNEAQ (reference sequence). Reverse transcription of about 0.45 to 1 ug RNA was carried out with random hexamers. Each CDR3 protein is one row after TCRdb ran MiXCR on the immunoSEQ multiplex PCR reads. The table records 100,000 to 150,000 distinct CDR3 sequences, around 96% of them present only once.

The rearrangement joins TRBV7-9 to TRBJ1-1; no definite D call. The TCR comes from a human donor in good health. The sequenced sample was CD4+ T cells from PBMCs. CDR3: CASSPWVVEAFF. CDR3 DNA: TGTGCCAGCAGCCCGTGGGTTGTTGAAGCTTTCTTT.